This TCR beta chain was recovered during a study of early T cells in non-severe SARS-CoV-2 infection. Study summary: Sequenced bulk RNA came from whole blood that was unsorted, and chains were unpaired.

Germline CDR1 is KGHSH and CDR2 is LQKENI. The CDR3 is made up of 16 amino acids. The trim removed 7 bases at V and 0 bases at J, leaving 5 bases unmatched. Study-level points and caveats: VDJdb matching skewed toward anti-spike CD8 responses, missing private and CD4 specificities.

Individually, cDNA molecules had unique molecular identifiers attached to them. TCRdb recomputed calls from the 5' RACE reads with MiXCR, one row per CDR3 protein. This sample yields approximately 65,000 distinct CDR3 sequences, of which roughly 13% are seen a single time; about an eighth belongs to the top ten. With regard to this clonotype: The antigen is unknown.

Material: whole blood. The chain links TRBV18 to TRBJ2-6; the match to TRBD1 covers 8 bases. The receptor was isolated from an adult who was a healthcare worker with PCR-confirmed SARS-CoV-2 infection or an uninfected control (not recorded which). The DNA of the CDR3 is TGTGCCAGCTTCTCCGGGACAGGCTCTGGGGCCAACGTCCTGACTTTC. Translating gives CASFSGTGSGANVLTF. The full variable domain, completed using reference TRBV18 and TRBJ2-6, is NAGVMQNPRHLVRRRGQEARLRCSPMKGHSHVYWYRQLPEEGLKFMVYLQKENIIDESGMPKERFSAEFPKEGPSILRIQQVVRGDSAAYFCASFSGTGSGANVLTFGAGSRLTVL.